The 4 T cell receptor beta chains below all came from one sample that was sequenced in a study of blood T cell repertoires in COVID-19 (dated by TCRdb to about 2020). Receptor amplification or capture employed the immunoSEQ multiplex PCR assay. As stored in TCRdb, this immuneACCESS dataset retains in-frame rearrangements with V and J assigned. A fraction of the clones does not appear; measured against another copy, unresolved V genes explain less than half of the discrepancy, and the remainder lacks a known reason. The sample table records 180,000 or so clones; more than 70% of these occur just once. Roughly 2.5% of the sample rests with the top ten. The sample was peripheral blood. These TCRs come from a man in his forties with active or convalescent COVID-19.

The J gene is TRBJ2-2, the V gene TRBV7-3, with D tentatively TRBD1 (5 bases). The CDR3 is 13 amino acids. The V gene lost 5 bases and the J gene lost 4 bases, with 8 bases spanning the gap. CDR1 and CDR2 from the germline V gene are SGHTA and FQGTGA. CDR3 sequence: CASSRGGTGELFF. CDR3 coding DNA: TGTGCCAGCAGCAGGGGTGGCACCGGGGAGCTGTTTTTT.

This chain's CDR3 is CASSLPQGVGEAFF. CDR3 nucleotides: TGTGCCAGCAGTTTACCTCAGGGTGTGGGTGAAGCTTTCTTT. The chain recombines TRBV28 with TRBJ1-1; the D gene is possibly TRBD1 (5 bases). Trimming removed 2 bases from V and 7 bases from J, with 14 bases in between. The CDR3 contains 14 residues. CDR1 MDHEN and CDR2 SYDVKM come from the germline V gene. The variable domain in full, with the rest retrieved from reference TRBV28 and TRBJ1-1, is DVKVTQSSRYLVKRTGEKVFLECVQDMDHENMFWYRQDPGLGLRLIYFSYDVKMKEKGDIPEGYSVSREKKERFSLILESASTNQTSMYLCASSLPQGVGEAFFGQGTRLTVV.

This chain joins TRBV6-2 or TRBV6-3 and TRBJ2-1; TRBD2 matches at 12 bases. The junction had 7 bases not matched to a gene; V was cut back by 5 bases and J by 2 bases. There are 17 residues in the CDR3. The germline V gene has CDR1 MNHEY and CDR2 SVGEGT. The CDR3 reads CASSAGTSGRTYNEQFF. As DNA, the CDR3 is TGTGCCAGCAGTGCCGGGACTAGCGGGCGAACCTACAATGAGCAGTTCTTC.

This chain uses TRBV5-1 with TRBJ1-1; TRBD1 matches 8 bases. The CDR3 extends over 13 amino acids. The V gene's germline CDR1 is SGHRS and CDR2 YFSETQ. Losses at the gene ends were 5 bases for V and 4 bases for J; bases not matched to a gene: 4. This chain's CDR3 is CASRNTGGTEAFF. The CDR3 DNA reads TGCGCCAGCAGAAATACAGGGGGCACTGAAGCTTTCTTT.